These T cell receptor beta chains were read from a single sample in a study of patients and donors after allogeneic stem cell transplantation. TCRdb reanalysed the RT-PCR reads using MiXCR and keeps one entry per CDR3 protein. Among some 880,000 distinct CDR3 sequences listed, 18% were seen once. Sequencing used blood, either unsorted or a sorted T cell fraction (not recorded which). The receptors here all came from a human donor who was either an allogeneic HSCT recipient or a stem cell or donor lymphocyte infusion donor (not recorded which). It is not recorded whose cells these are; they may come from a transplant donor. Both conserved end residues are part of each CDR3.

cdr3_length j_call v_call cdr3_aa
16 TRBJ1-5 TRBV20-1 CSARDWDRVTNQPQHF
16 TRBJ1-1 TRBV18 CASSPRAGQQNTEAFF
20 TRBJ2-2 TRBV3-1 CASSQDEGVFPAANTGELFF
16 TRBJ2-2 TRBV3-1 CASSSTGTTTPGELFF
14 TRBJ1-6 TRBV5-1 CASSLRGLDSPLHF
14 TRBJ1-6 TRBV9 CASSFRDNHSPLHF
14 TRBJ1-2 TRBV12-3/TRBV12-4 CASSLGEGFYGYTF
14 TRBJ2-5 TRBV30 CAWSVRRDLETQYF
16 TRBJ1-2 TRBV5-1 CASSVTTGSVNYGYTF
18 TRBJ2-6 TRBV4-1 CASSQEVGRSSGANVLTF
17 TRBJ2-1 TRBV27 CASSFPTAGDKGNEQFF
15 TRBJ1-1 TRBV7-6 CASSLATPVDTEAFF
13 TRBJ1-1 TRBV5-1 CASSSSRPTEAFF
11 TRBJ2-7 TRBV30 CAWGGVYEQYF
13 TRBJ2-3 TRBV29-1 CSVFRGKSDTQYF
17 TRBJ1-1 TRBV7-6 CASSLGKGDGPNTEAFF
15 TRBJ2-1 TRBV4-2 CASSQKPGQNNEQFF
14 TRBJ1-4 TRBV15 CATRNPTGNEKLFF
16 TRBJ2-1 TRBV9 CASSVNWGTSGIWQFF
14 TRBJ2-2 TRBV5-1 CASSLDGATGELFF
14 TRBJ1-2 TRBV20-1 CSARILGRHYGYTF
13 TRBJ1-5 TRBV5-1 CASSLGADQPQHF
14 TRBJ2-2 TRBV30 CAWTLTGGTGELFF
13 TRBJ2-4 TRBV6-1 CASAQGPENIQYF
14 TRBJ2-1 TRBV9 CASSAIAMDSEQFF
13 TRBJ2-7 TRBV12-3/TRBV12-4 CASRDGTDYEQYF
18 TRBJ2-1 TRBV4-1 CASSQDSPGGHLGYEQFF
11 TRBJ1-1 TRBV5-6 CASSRASEAFF
16 TRBJ2-7 TRBV9 CASSLTTSGLTYEQYF
15 TRBJ1-5 TRBV20-1 CSARAGEISNQPQHF
15 TRBJ1-1 TRBV9 CASSVGWGGATEAFF
16 TRBJ2-1 TRBV20-1 CSASAHQRTSVNEQFF
16 TRBJ2-3 TRBV9 CASSVEGGPEEDTQYF
18 TRBJ2-3 TRBV9 CASSPSFKVSRETDTQYF
17 TRBJ2-5 TRBV12-3/TRBV12-4 CASSPEDGRKLGETQYF
13 TRBJ1-5 TRBV7-2 CASSGQINQPQHF
16 TRBJ2-1 TRBV7-9 CASNLNRQGWDNEQFF
14 TRBJ1-5 TRBV20-1 CSARDSGRSQPQHF
16 TRBJ2-6 TRBV6-2/TRBV6-3 CASSFDTGAGANVLTF
14 TRBJ2-7 TRBV5-1 CASSPDLLGYEQYF
15 TRBJ1-1 TRBV20-1 CSARDLGTLNTEAFF
20 TRBJ2-1 TRBV5-1 CASSLVGLAGSEGPYNEQFF
15 TRBJ1-5 TRBV7-4 CASSPNCKGNQPQHF
11 TRBJ1-1 TRBV29-1 CIRTGNTEAFF
16 TRBJ2-1 TRBV15 CATSRVIAGGYNEQFF
15 TRBJ1-5 TRBV27 CASSDGAGGNQPQHF
13 TRBJ2-7 TRBV29-1 CSALRQSSYEQYF
16 TRBJ1-2 TRBV21-1 CASSNLDTTSPYGYTF